These T cell receptor beta chains were read from a single sample in a study of blood T cell repertoires in COVID-19. The table came from immunoSEQ multiplex PCR; TCRdb's copy has only in-frame clones and leaves some out. The table shows nearly 200,000 clones, with around 82% occurring only once. The sequenced sample consisted of PBMCs or T cells enriched from blood (not recorded which). Every receptor here comes from a man between 40 and 49 years old who had recovered from COVID-19. Both conserved end residues are part of each CDR3. A D gene is named only where the DNA matches it firmly. Rows may omit the clone size; those that give it use once, few, many or a size class.

size	V	D	J	DNA	CDR3
.	TRBV11-2	.	TRBJ1-1	TGTGCCAGCAGCCCTTCTTACAACAGGGCGCAGAACACTGAAGCTTTCTTT	CASSPSYNRAQNTEAFF
.	TRBV5-4	.	TRBJ1-6	TGTGCCAGCAGCTTGGCCGAACAGGGCATAAATTCACCCCTCCACTTT	CASSLAEQGINSPLHF
many	TRBV7-6	TRBD1	TRBJ2-7	TGTGCCAGCAGCTTAGAGGGGACAGTCCCCTACGAGCAGTACTTC	CASSLEGTVPYEQYF
.	TRBV6-5	.	TRBJ2-5	TGTGCCAGCACCGAGGGGGGGTACGGGACCCAGTACTTC	CASTEGGYGTQYF
once	TRBV27	.	TRBJ2-4	TGTGCCAGCAGTTTGGGCCCCCAGGCCAAAAACATTCAGTACTTC	CASSLGPQAKNIQYF
.	TRBV7-6	TRBD1	TRBJ2-7	TGTGCCAGCAGCCCTTGGACAGGGGCGGCCTACGAGCAGTACTTC	CASSPWTGAAYEQYF
.	TRBV3-1/TRBV3-2	.	TRBJ1-1	TGTGCCAGCAGCCCGGACAGAGTGAACACTGAAGCTTTCTTT	CASSPDRVNTEAFF
.	TRBV6-2/TRBV6-3	.	TRBJ2-2	TGTGCCAGCAGTGGGGCTTCAAGGCACACCGGGGAGCTGTTTTTT	CASSGASRHTGELFF
few	TRBV3-1/TRBV3-2	TRBD1	TRBJ1-2	TGTGCCAGCAGCCAAGATACTCGACAGGGGACCTATGGCTACACCTTC	CASSQDTRQGTYGYTF
.	TRBV5-4	.	TRBJ1-1	TGTGCCAGCACCATCCCGGGACTTAAGAACACTGAAGCTTTCTTT	CASTIPGLKNTEAFF
.	TRBV11-2	.	TRBJ1-2	TGTGCCACCAACAGGAACCTTGCGACTGATGGCTACACCTTC	CATNRNLATDGYTF
.	TRBV24-1	TRBD1	TRBJ1-2	TGTGCCACCAGTGATTCGGGACAGGCGTATGGCTACACCTTC	CATSDSGQAYGYTF
.	TRBV9	TRBD1	TRBJ1-1	TGTGCCAGCAGCGTAGTAGACAGGGCCAACACTGAAGCTTTCTTT	CASSVVDRANTEAFF
.	TRBV5-1	.	TRBJ2-1	TGCGCCAGCAGCTTGGTCGCCATACAGAGCAATGAGCAGTTCTTC	CASSLVAIQSNEQFF
.	TRBV7-9	TRBD1	TRBJ1-2	TGTGCCAGCAGTTATGGACAGGATCGATCAGGGGGCTACACCTTC	CASSYGQDRSGGYTF
.	TRBV16	TRBD1	TRBJ1-2	TGTGCCAGCAGCCAAAAAACAGGGGGCTATGGCTACACCTTC	CASSQKTGGYGYTF
.	TRBV11-2	TRBD2	TRBJ2-3	TGTGCCAGCAGCTCACTAGCGGGGGGGTTTACAGATACGCAGTATTTT	CASSSLAGGFTDTQYF
once	TRBV3-1/TRBV3-2	.	TRBJ1-6	TGTGCCAGCAGCCAGGGTTTCGGGTCACCCCTCCACTTT	CASSQGFGSPLHF
once	TRBV19	TRBD1	TRBJ1-1	TGTGCCAGTAGCCGGACAGGGTTTGGGACTGAAGCTTTCTTT	CASSRTGFGTEAFF
.	TRBV12-5	.	TRBJ1-1	TGTGCTAGTGCCCTAAAGAAGAACACTGAAGCTTTCTTT	CASALKKNTEAFF
.	TRBV5-4	TRBD2	TRBJ2-3	TGTGCCAGCCGCGTTATCGGCGGGGGGCGGGGGGATACGCAGTATTTT	CASRVIGGGRGDTQYF
.	TRBV2	TRBD1	TRBJ1-5	TGTGCCAGCAGCGGACAGGGGATTGGCAATCAGCCCCAGCATTTT	CASSGQGIGNQPQHF
.	TRBV19	.	TRBJ1-2	TGTGCCAGTAGTATGGGAACAGGAGCCTATGGCTACACCTTC	CASSMGTGAYGYTF
.	TRBV28	TRBD1	TRBJ1-2	TGTGCCAGCAGTCCCAGACAGGGAAACTATGGCTACACCTTC	CASSPRQGNYGYTF
.	TRBV28	TRBD1	TRBJ2-5	TGTGCCAGCAGTTTATATGACAGGGGTTACGGTAGGGAGACCCAGTACTTC	CASSLYDRGYGRETQYF
.	TRBV13	.	TRBJ1-2	TGTGCCAGCAGCCCTGGGGGGACGGCGGCCTACTATGGCTACACCTTC	CASSPGGTAAYYGYTF
.	TRBV4-1	.	TRBJ1-6	TGCGCCAGCAGCCAAGATATCCGGGGATACGGTTCACCCCTCCACTTT	CASSQDIRGYGSPLHF
.	TRBV5-6	.	TRBJ2-5	TGTGCCAGCACCAAACAAGAGACCCAGTACTTC	CASTKQETQYF
.	TRBV5-1	.	TRBJ1-1	TGCGCCAGCAGCTTGGAGAGAGGCACTGAAGCTTTCTTT	CASSLERGTEAFF
.	TRBV30	.	TRBJ2-1	TGTGCCTGGGACAGAATAAATGAGCAGTTCTTC	CAWDRINEQFF